This T cell receptor beta chain was identified in a study of CD8+ T cells in alopecia areata. At the level of the study: Among treated patients, severity was scored by affected scalp area percentage. Study-level points and caveats: In blood and scalp, many expanded lesional clones persisted during tofacitinib.

Reverse transcription of extracted RNA yielded cDNA, which provided the sequencing template. Profiling relied on immunoSEQ multiplex PCR, and the TCRdb table lists in-frame clones only, not all of them. The profile covers 200,000 to 250,000 clones, with approximately 57% appearing a single time and 1.6% taken by the ten largest. The treatment denotes: oral pan-JAK inhibitor, 5-10 mg twice daily. A word on this clone: Antigen unknown.

The CDR3 is made up of 10 amino acids. V was shortened by 7 bases and J by 10 bases, with 13 bases between the two germline ends. CDR1 and CDR2 from the germline V gene are SQVTM and ANQGSEA. This chain joins TRBV29-1 and TRBJ1-2, with a possible D match to TRBD1 (6 bases). This TCR was sampled from a human donor with alopecia areata. The specimen comprised CD4+ T cells sorted from blood, sampled at week 4, from a patient treated with tofacitinib. CDR3 sequence reads: CSAKGEVYTF. CDR3 bases: TGCAGCGCGAAGGGGGAGGTCTACACCTTC.